Shown below are 14 T cell receptor beta chains from a single sample sequenced in a study of blood T cell repertoires in COVID-19. Clones were sequenced by immunoSEQ multiplex PCR, and TCRdb holds only the in-frame ones, with some missing. The table has about 240,000 clones, around 90% seen once. Sequencing input: peripheral blood. These receptors originate from a young man with COVID-19, enrolled during active disease.

This clone was recorded only once. This chain joins TRBV6-4 and TRBJ1-4; weak D call: TRBD1 (5 bases). Trimming shortened V by 3 bases and J by 4 bases, and 18 bases separated the two germline ends. CDR3 size: 17 residues. CDR1 is MRHNA and CDR2 is SNTAGT in the germline V gene. The CDR3 here is CASSELTERSSNEKLFF. For the CDR3, the DNA is TGTGCCAGCAGTGAACTGACAGAGAGGAGTAGTAATGAAAAACTGTTTTTT.

The chain employs TRBV10-3 and TRBJ2-1; 7 positions match TRBD1. Trimming at V came to 6 bases and at J to 3 bases, leaving 8 bases not matched to a gene. This CDR3 has 15 residues. Per germline, CDR1 ENHRY and CDR2 SYGVKD. CDR3 protein: CAISATGELYNEQFF. The DNA for the CDR3 is TGTGCCATCAGCGCTACAGGGGAACTCTACAATGAGCAGTTCTTC.

V is TRBV7-9 and J is TRBJ1-2; 9 positions agree with TRBD1. The germline V gene encodes CDR1 SEHNR and CDR2 FQNEAQ (reference sequence). The trim removed 6 bases at V and 4 bases at J, leaving 6 bases unmatched. The CDR3 is 14 amino acids. Written as DNA, the CDR3 is TGTGCCAGCAGTACCGGACAGGGGCTCTATGGCTACACCTTC. Translating it yields CASSTGQGLYGYTF.

This chain joins TRBV11-3 and TRBJ2-1; D is possibly TRBD2 (6 bases). The germline V and J ends were trimmed by 1 base and 7 bases, with 20 bases remaining between them. Germline values: CDR1 SGHNT, CDR2 YENEEA. CDR3 size: 17 residues. The DNA of the CDR3 is TGTGCCAGCAGCTTAGGATCGAGGTCTCACGGGGGAAATGAGCAGTTCTTC. As protein: CASSLGSRSHGGNEQFF.

The chain recombines TRBV19 with TRBJ2-7, with D possibly matching TRBD1 (6 bases). CDR3 size: 15 residues. CDR1 LNHDA and CDR2 SQIVND come from the germline V gene (reference sequence). Trimming removed 5 bases at V and 0 bases at J, with 14 bases between. The CDR3 sequence is CASSLDSPPSYEQYF. The CDR3 DNA follows: TGTGCCAGTAGTTTGGACAGCCCGCCCTCCTACGAGCAGTACTTC.

The rearrangement links TRBV4-1 to TRBJ2-2; 14 positions match TRBD2. The CDR3 runs 17 residues. Losses at the gene ends were 6 bases for V and 0 bases for J; bases not matched to a gene: 3. Germline V gene data show CDR1 as MGHRA and CDR2 as YSYEKL. The CDR3 region has the DNA TGCGCCAGCAGGGGGACTAGCGGGGGCCCGAACACCGGGGAGCTGTTTTTT. It is translated as CASRGTSGGPNTGELFF.

The V gene is TRBV5-5, the J gene TRBJ1-6; 10 bases are a match to TRBD1. Trimming removed 1 base from V and 10 bases from J; junction bases left unmatched: 11. Germline V gene data show CDR1 as SGHKS and CDR2 as YYEKEE (reference sequence). CDR3 length: 17 residues. CDR3 DNA: TGTGCCAGCAGCTTGTACCTCCGGGACAGGGGTGGATCACCCCTCCACTTT. This translates into CASSLYLRDRGGSPLHF.

V gene TRBV6-2 or TRBV6-3 combines with J gene TRBJ1-1; D remains unclear. The CDR3 is made up of 12 amino acids. Germline V gene lookup returns CDR1 MNHEY and CDR2 SVGEGT. The ends were cut back, 2 bases at V and 6 bases at J, with 7 bases in the middle. Here the CDR3 reads CASSYGRAEAFF. CDR3 coding DNA: TGTGCCAGCAGTTACGGTCGGGCTGAAGCTTTCTTT.

The chain uses TRBV6-5 and TRBJ1-5, with 8 bases aligning to TRBD1. The CDR3 runs 13 residues. In germline, CDR1 is MNHEY, CDR2 SVGAGI. The V and J ends lost 6 bases and 7 bases, in that order; junction bases with no gene match: 5. CDR3 in DNA: TGTGCCAGCAGACCGACAGGGGACCAGCCCCAGCATTTT. As protein: CASRPTGDQPQHF.

The genes are TRBV12-3 or TRBV12-4 and TRBJ1-1; TRBD1 matches 7 bases. This CDR3 comprises 13 residues. The J segment lost 6 bases and the V segment lost 5 bases, leaving 6 bases of the junction unmatched. In DNA, the CDR3 is TGTGCCAGCAGTCGTACAGGGGTGGCTGAAGCTTTCTTT. This sequence encodes CASSRTGVAEAFF.

V usage is TRBV2 and J usage is TRBJ1-4; no definite D call. Germline CDR1 SNHLY, CDR2 FYNNEI. V was trimmed by 3 bases and J by 4 bases, leaving 9 bases between them. This CDR3 contains 14 residues. CDR3 sequence reads: CASSDRRSNEKLFF. As DNA, the CDR3 is TGTGCCAGCAGTGATCGACGGAGTAATGAAAAACTGTTTTTT.

V usage is TRBV5-1 and J usage is TRBJ2-3; 8 nucleotides agree with TRBD1. Germline V gives CDR1 SGHRS, CDR2 YFSETQ. The CDR3 spans 15 residues. V lost 0 bases to trimming and J lost 3 bases; unmatched junction nucleotides: 3. The CDR3 DNA reads as TGCGCCAGCAGCTTGGCCGGGGACAGGACAGATACGCAGTATTTT. Translated: CASSLAGDRTDTQYF.

This chain links TRBV6-5 with TRBJ1-4; D uncertain. Trimming stripped 0 bases from V and 7 bases from J, with 12 bases between. Germline CDR1 MNHEY, CDR2 SVGAGI. The CDR3 has 15 amino acids. CDR3 sequence: CASSYSSGPLEKLFF. CDR3 coding DNA: TGTGCCAGCAGTTACTCCTCAGGCCCTCTTGAAAAACTGTTTTTT.

This clone was seen only a few times. Its ends do not fully match the called genes, so a read error is possible. The rearrangement links TRBV18 to TRBJ1-4; perhaps TRBD1 as D (6 bases). The CDR3 is 17 residues long. Germline CDR1 reads KGHSH; CDR2 reads LQKENI. The CDR3 loop is CASSPESPRGPNEKLFF. The CDR3 coding sequence is TGTGCCAGCTCACCCGAGAGCCCGCGGGGGCCTAACGAAAAACTGTTTTTT.